These 27 T cell receptor beta chains were sequenced from one sample in a study of cytomegalovirus exposure and HLA in healthy donors. Researchers ran the PCR with 60 Vbeta and 13 Jbeta primers. TCRdb's copy holds only in-frame clones and misses some; the assay was immunoSEQ multiplex PCR. In the table there are 150,000 to 200,000 clones, about 80% of which are singletons. The sequenced sample was PBMCs. Source of these receptors: a woman aged 40-49 years in good health and CMV-seronegative.

On this clone itself: A read error may account for a junction end that differs from germline. This sequence joins TRBV7-9 and TRBJ2-7; 9 positions match TRBD1. The CDR3 has 15 amino acids. In germline, CDR1 is SEHNR, CDR2 FQNEAQ (reference sequence). CDR3: CSSSPRRDRAYEQYF. In DNA form, the CDR3 reads TGTTCCAGCAGCCCACGACGGGACAGGGCTTACGAGCAGTACTTC.

The rearrangement joins TRBV7-2 to TRBJ2-4; possible D gene TRBD1, 6 bases. With 2 bases removed from V and 2 bases from J, the gap between germline ends came to 13 bases. Per germline, CDR1 SGHTA and CDR2 FQGNSA. The CDR3 is made up of 16 amino acids. CDR3 nucleotides: TGTGCCAGCAGCTTATCAACAGGGCGAACCAAAAACATTCAGTACTTC. Its translation: CASSLSTGRTKNIQYF. Using reference TRBV7-2 and TRBJ2-4 for the parts outside the CDR3, the full variable domain is GAGVSQSPSNKVTEKGKDVELRCDPISGHTALYWYRQSLGQGLEFLIYFQGNSAPDKSGLPSDRFSAERTGGSVSTLTIQRTQQEDSAVYLCASSLSTGRTKNIQYFGAGTRLSVL.

The chain's CDR3 is CASSIGSGGGTDTQYF. Here the CDR3 DNA reads TGTGCCAGCAGTATTGGGTCGGGAGGGGGCACAGATACGCAGTATTTT. The chain employs TRBV2 and TRBJ2-3, with 8 bases identical to TRBD2. Germline CDR1 SNHLY, CDR2 FYNNEI. J gave up 1 base and V 5 bases, and 8 bases lay outside the gene matches. This CDR3 contains 16 residues.

The chain is built from TRBV7-6 and TRBJ1-5; D is unclear. Per the germline V gene, CDR1 is SGHVS and CDR2 is FNYEAQ. The germline V and J ends were trimmed by 5 bases and 3 bases, with 8 bases remaining between them. The CDR3 covers 13 residues. The CDR3 reads CASSRSSNQPQHF. The CDR3 DNA follows: TGTGCCAGCAGCCGGAGTTCCAATCAGCCCCAGCATTTT.

The rearrangement uses TRBV28 and TRBJ1-1, with D tentatively TRBD1 (5 bases). Germline CDR1 reads MDHEN; CDR2 reads SYDVKM. V lost 6 bases and J lost 1, with 9 bases in between. This CDR3 has 13 amino acids. Here the CDR3 reads CASRGGGNTEAFF. The CDR3 bases are TGTGCCAGCAGGGGGGGTGGGAACACTGAAGCTTTCTTT. The complete variable domain, with remaining parts taken from reference TRBV28 and TRBJ1-1, reads DVKVTQSSRYLVKRTGEKVFLECVQDMDHENMFWYRQDPGLGLRLIYFSYDVKMKEKGDIPEGYSVSREKKERFSLILESASTNQTSMYLCASRGGGNTEAFFGQGTRLTVV.

This clone occurred a few times. The gene calls are TRBV7-6 and TRBJ2-5; 8 bases agree with TRBD1. CDR3 length: 15 amino acids. Germline V CDR1 and CDR2: SGHVS, FNYEAQ. Trimming removed 3 bases from V and 7 bases from J; junction bases left unmatched: 10. The CDR3 nucleotides read TGTGCCAGCAGCTTGAGACAGGGGCCCCGGGGGACCCAGTACTTC. Residues: CASSLRQGPRGTQYF.

This clone has a single count. This chain uses TRBV5-4 with TRBJ2-3, with D possibly TRBD1 on 6 matching bases. This CDR3 contains 15 residues. Germline CDR1 is SGHNT and CDR2 is YYREEE (reference sequence). V lost 4 bases, J lost 0 bases, and 12 bases lay in between. This chain's CDR3 is CASSVDRFSTDTQYF. DNA of the CDR3: TGTGCCAGCAGCGTCGACAGGTTTAGCACAGATACGCAGTATTTT.

The chain has TRBV6-5 and TRBJ2-7; TRBD1 agrees at 11 bases. The CDR3 contains 11 residues. Germline V lookup: CDR1 MNHEY, CDR2 SVGAGI. CDR3 in DNA: TGTGCCAGCAGTTGGACAGGGGGCGCGGACGTC. Protein: CASSWTGGADV.

The chain joins TRBV29-1 to TRBJ1-1; 7 bases align to TRBD1. Germline CDR1 reads SQVTM; CDR2 reads ANQGSEA. The CDR3 is 13 amino acids. V lost 6 bases to trimming and J lost 2 bases; unmatched junction nucleotides: 6. The CDR3 is CSVNRGPNTEAFF. CDR3 sequence (DNA): TGCAGCGTGAACAGGGGACCTAACACTGAAGCTTTCTTT.

J is TRBJ2-7 and V is TRBV6-5, with 10 bases lining up with TRBD2. Germline V gene lookup returns CDR1 MNHEY and CDR2 SVGAGI. The CDR3 spans 15 residues. J lost 2 bases, V lost 0 bases, and 1 base had no gene match. The CDR3 reads CASSYSLAGAYEQYF. In DNA form, the CDR3 reads TGTGCCAGCAGTTACTCGCTAGCGGGAGCCTACGAGCAGTACTTC.

This clone was counted between two and nine times. J is TRBJ2-1 and V is TRBV9, with TRBD2 identical over 8 bases. Germline trimming cut 0 bases from V and 8 bases from J; bases unmatched to any gene: 7. Germline loops: CDR1 SGDLS, CDR2 YYNGEE. This CDR3 has 15 residues. CDR3 sequence (DNA): TGTGCCAGCAGCGTAGGGTTAGCGGGATTAGATGAGCAGTTCTTC. Protein sequence: CASSVGLAGLDEQFF.

This clone occurred a few times. V gene TRBV5-1 combines with J gene TRBJ1-2, with TRBD1 identical over 12 bases. The CDR3 is 16 amino acids. Losses at the gene ends were 3 bases for V and 4 bases for J; bases not matched to a gene: 7. Germline V CDR1 and CDR2: SGHRS, YFSETQ. The CDR3: CASSSGQGAPSYGYTF. Written as DNA, the CDR3 is TGCGCCAGCAGCTCGGGACAGGGGGCGCCTAGCTATGGCTACACCTTC.

The chain recombines TRBV6-6 with TRBJ1-2; no clear D. CDR3 size: 11 residues. The V and J ends lost 6 bases and 4 bases respectively, with 6 bases between them. Germline-derived CDR1 and CDR2 are MNHNY and SVGAGI (reference sequence). The chain's CDR3 is CASSFRYGYTF. DNA of the CDR3: TGTGCCAGCAGCTTCCGCTATGGCTACACCTTC.

The CDR3 nucleotides are TGCGCCAGCACTACGGGGGAGGGCCTGGAGACCCAGTACTTC. It encodes CASTTGEGLETQYF. V gene TRBV5-1 combines with J gene TRBJ2-5; 7 bases align to TRBD2. Trimming removed 6 bases from V and 5 bases from J; junction bases left unmatched: 10. The CDR3 totals 14 residues. Germline V CDR1 and CDR2: SGHRS, YFSETQ.

This clone was detected once. The V call is TRBV7-2, the J call TRBJ2-7; 7 bases agree with TRBD2. Germline V CDR1 and CDR2: SGHTA, FQGNSA. V gave up 2 bases and J gave up 4 bases; unmatched junction bases: 14. CDR3 length: 17 residues. Written as DNA, the CDR3 is TGTGCCAGCAGCTTATGGGGTGGGGCGGGGGAACCGTACGAGCAGTACTTC. This codes for CASSLWGGAGEPYEQYF.

This chain joins TRBV27 and TRBJ1-2, with D possibly TRBD1 on 5 matching bases. The CDR3 is made up of 14 amino acids. CDR1 and CDR2 from the germline V gene are MNHEY and SMNVEV (reference sequence). Between the trimmed V and J ends, which lost 3 bases and 0 bases, there was a span of 8 bases. The CDR3 nucleotides are TGTGCCAGCAGTTTCAGGGAGGCTAACTATGGCTACACCTTC. Translating gives CASSFREANYGYTF.

The rearrangement joins TRBV6-5 to TRBJ2-5, with 10 bases lining up with TRBD2. V lost 2 bases and J lost 4; bases outside the gene matches: 4. CDR3 size: 15 residues. Germline V gene sequence: CDR1 MNHEY, CDR2 SVGAGI. CDR3 in amino acids: CASSYLAGEGETQYF. For the CDR3, the DNA is TGTGCCAGCAGTTACCTAGCGGGGGAAGGAGAGACCCAGTACTTC.

V gene TRBV25-1 combines with J gene TRBJ2-3, with D possibly TRBD2 on 6 matching bases. V dropped 0 bases and J dropped 5 bases, with 18 bases sitting between them. This CDR3 is 17 amino acids long. In germline, CDR1 is MGHDK, CDR2 SYGVNS. The CDR3 is CASSEYKAGPSRDTQYF. The CDR3 DNA sequence: TGTGCCAGCAGTGAATATAAGGCGGGACCCTCGAGAGATACGCAGTATTTT.

The chain joins TRBV6-1 to TRBJ1-1; D possibly corresponds to TRBD1 (6 bases). V lost 7 bases and J 0 bases, leaving 12 bases between the germline ends. Germline V CDR1 and CDR2: MNHNS, SASEGT. The CDR3 totals 14 residues. CDR3 sequence (DNA): TGTGCCAGCATTGTTGACAGGTTGAACACTGAAGCTTTCTTT. Translated: CASIVDRLNTEAFF.

The chain has TRBV27 and TRBJ1-2; 11 bases fit TRBD1. The CDR3 covers 16 residues. CDR1 is MNHEY, CDR2 SMNVEV, per germline (reference sequence). J was trimmed by 4 bases and V by 3 bases; bases with no gene match: 7. CDR3 sequence reads: CASSLSGTGGFYGYTF. The CDR3 region has the DNA TGTGCCAGCAGTTTGAGTGGGACAGGGGGTTTCTATGGCTACACCTTC.

In nucleotides, the CDR3 is TGTGCCAGCAGTACCGGGACAGGGTTCGGCACTGAAGCTTTCTTT. Protein product: CASSTGTGFGTEAFF. J is TRBJ1-1 and V is TRBV6-5, with TRBD1 matching over 9 bases. This CDR3 is 15 amino acids long. The V segment lost 5 bases and the J segment 4 bases; nucleotides outside the gene matches: 8. Germline V gene data show CDR1 as MNHEY and CDR2 as SVGAGI.

V and J are TRBV12-2 and TRBJ2-1; no DNA check was done on the table's D call, TRBD2. TRBV12-2 is listed as a pseudogene. This CDR3 comprises 19 residues. CDR3 amino acids: CASRLSGTSGPGKGGEQFF. In DNA form, the CDR3 reads TGTGCAAGTCGCTTAAGTGGGACTAGCGGGCCCGGAAAAGGTGGTGAGCAGTTCTTC.

The count of this clone is one. V gene TRBV15 combines with J gene TRBJ1-6; D gene unclear. Germline loops: CDR1 LNHNV, CDR2 YYDKDF (reference sequence). The CDR3 contains 13 residues. V lost 1 base and J lost 9, with 7 bases in between. The CDR3 here is CATSRGSGSPLHF. CDR3 in DNA: TGTGCCACCAGCAGAGGGAGCGGTTCACCCCTCCACTTT. Drawing the rest from reference TRBV15 and TRBJ1-6, the complete variable domain is DAMVIQNPRYQVTQFGKPVTLSCSQTLNHNVMYWYQQKSSQAPKLLFHYYDKDFNNEADTPDNFQSRRPNTSFCFLDIRSPGLGDTAMYLCATSRGSGSPLHFGNGTRLTVT.

This clone appeared a few times. This chain joins TRBV30 and TRBJ2-1, with 11 positions matching TRBD2. Losses at the gene ends were 8 bases for V and 0 bases for J; bases not matched to a gene: 6. The germline CDR1 and CDR2 sequences are GTSNPN and SVGIG (reference sequence). The CDR3 loop spans 15 amino acids. CDR3 amino acids: CASGTSGGSYNEQFF. Written as DNA, the CDR3 is TGTGCCAGCGGGACTAGCGGTGGCTCCTACAATGAGCAGTTCTTC.

The chain couples TRBV19 to TRBJ1-1; maybe TRBD1 (5 bases). The CDR3 runs 13 residues. V shed 5 bases and J shed 5 bases, with 12 bases lying between them. Germline lookup yields CDR1 LNHDA and CDR2 SQIVND (reference sequence). The CDR3 nucleotides are TGTGCCAGTAGTTCCACAGGAAGTACTGAAGCTTTCTTT. Residues: CASSSTGSTEAFF.

This clone was picked up a small number of times. The CDR3 nucleotides are TGTGCCAGCAGTGAATTTAGGGAGACCGGGGAGCTGTTTTTT. Translation gives CASSEFRETGELFF. The chain is built from TRBV25-1 and TRBJ2-2; TRBD2 is a possible D gene (5 bases). The CDR3 consists of 14 residues. Trimming left V 1 base short and J 5 bases short, with 8 bases between. Germline CDR1 and CDR2: MGHDK and SYGVNS.

The chain uses TRBV25-1 and TRBJ2-7; possible D gene TRBD2, 6 bases. The CDR3 runs 15 residues. Germline CDR1 and CDR2: MGHDK and SYGVNS. Trimming took 3 bases from V and 0 from J, leaving 12 bases between them. The CDR3 is CASSDLAGSSYEQYF. The CDR3 DNA reads as TGTGCCAGCAGTGATTTGGCGGGGAGCTCCTACGAGCAGTACTTC.